The 8 T cell receptor beta chains listed next were all sequenced from one sample in a study of CD8 T cells in ankylosing spondylitis. TCRdb reprocessed the 5' RACE reads via MiXCR and lists one record per CDR3 protein. The data contain approximately 43,000 distinct CDR3 sequences, approximately 3.6% of them seen just once; the ten biggest clones take up 4%. What was sequenced was blood, either unsorted or a sorted T cell fraction (not recorded which). These receptors were taken from a female donor with ankylosing spondylitis or in good health (not recorded which).

This clonotype counts as medium-sized (0.01 to 0.1%). The chain combines TRBV9 with TRBJ1-2, with a possible D match to TRBD1 (5 bases). Trimming stripped 0 bases from V and 4 bases from J, with 13 bases between. This CDR3 spans 15 amino acids. The germline CDR1 and CDR2 sequences are SGDLS and YYNGEE. The CDR3 here is CASSVAGDPSYGYTF. CDR3 coding DNA: TGTGCCAGCAGCGTAGCCGGGGACCCCAGCTATGGCTACACCTTC.

In this sample, this clonotype turned up many times. The chain links TRBV9 to TRBJ2-3, with 14 bases matching TRBD2. The CDR3 runs to 19 residues. Germline lookup yields CDR1 SGDLS and CDR2 YYNGEE. The trim removed 3 bases at V and 2 bases at J, leaving 11 bases unmatched. CDR3 protein: CASSALPGLAGDPTDTQYF. The CDR3 DNA sequence: TGTGCCAGCAGCGCCCTACCGGGACTAGCGGGGGATCCCACAGATACGCAGTATTTT.

This clonotype came up many times. The chain joins TRBV9 to TRBJ2-1; 9 bases line up with TRBD2. The V gene end was trimmed by 0 bases and the J gene end by 8 bases; junction bases not matched to a gene: 9. Germline CDR1 SGDLS, CDR2 YYNGEE. The CDR3 covers 16 residues. The CDR3 DNA follows: TGTGCCAGCAGCGTAGCTTTGGCGGGGGGGCTCGATGAGCAGTTCTTC. Translation gives CASSVALAGGLDEQFF. The variable domain in full, completed from reference TRBV9 and TRBJ2-1, reads DSGVTQTPKHLITATGQRVTLRCSPRSGDLSVYWYQQSLDQGLQFLIQYYNGEERAKGNILERFSAQQFPDLHSELNLSSLELGDSALYFCASSVALAGGLDEQFFGPGTRLTVL.

There are many counts of this clonotype. The V and J genes are TRBV9 and TRBJ2-5, with TRBD2 identical over 8 bases. CDR3 size: 15 residues. V was pared by 0 bases and J by 1 base, with 2 bases of the junction left unmatched. Germline V gives CDR1 SGDLS, CDR2 YYNGEE. CDR3 protein: CASSVATSGQETQYF. CDR3 DNA sequence: TGTGCCAGCAGCGTAGCTACTAGCGGCCAAGAGACCCAGTACTTC. Using reference TRBV9 and TRBJ2-5 for the parts outside the CDR3, the full variable domain is DSGVTQTPKHLITATGQRVTLRCSPRSGDLSVYWYQQSLDQGLQFLIQYYNGEERAKGNILERFSAQQFPDLHSELNLSSLELGDSALYFCASSVATSGQETQYFGPGTRLLVL.

This clonotype came up many times. In nucleotides, the CDR3 is TGTGCCAGCAGCGTATTCCACAGGAGTAGCGGGGGTGATACGCAGTATTTT. This translates into CASSVFHRSSGGDTQYF. The gene calls are TRBV9 and TRBJ2-3, with TRBD2 identical over 9 bases. Germline CDR1 SGDLS, CDR2 YYNGEE. J gave up 6 bases and V 1 base, and 12 bases lay outside the gene matches. The CDR3 loop spans 17 amino acids. Complete variable domain (other parts from reference TRBV9 and TRBJ2-3): DSGVTQTPKHLITATGQRVTLRCSPRSGDLSVYWYQQSLDQGLQFLIQYYNGEERAKGNILERFSAQQFPDLHSELNLSSLELGDSALYFCASSVFHRSSGGDTQYFGPGTRLTVL.

This clonotype was detected many times. The V gene is TRBV9, the J gene TRBJ2-7; D may be TRBD1 (7 bases). CDR1 is SGDLS, CDR2 YYNGEE, per germline. This CDR3 spans 15 amino acids. Trimming removed 3 bases from V and 0 bases from J, with 13 bases in between. The chain's CDR3 is CASSARQGGSYEQYF. CDR3 coding DNA: TGTGCCAGCAGCGCCCGACAGGGAGGCTCCTACGAGCAGTACTTC.

This clonotype was found many times. This chain joins TRBV9 and TRBJ2-1; 8 nucleotides agree with TRBD1. Losses at the gene ends were 0 bases for V and 8 bases for J; bases not matched to a gene: 13. This CDR3 has 17 residues. CDR1 SGDLS and CDR2 YYNGEE come from the germline V gene. The CDR3 loop is CASSVAAAGGPMDEQFF. CDR3 DNA: TGTGCCAGCAGCGTAGCAGCCGCAGGGGGCCCAATGGATGAGCAGTTCTTC.

This clonotype was recorded many times. The chain is built from TRBV9 and TRBJ1-2; unclear D gene. CDR1 is SGDLS and CDR2 is YYNGEE in the germline V gene. The CDR3 contains 13 residues. Trimming left V 3 bases short and J 2 bases short, with 8 bases between. This CDR3 is CASSEDVNYGYTF. The CDR3 DNA is TGTGCCAGCAGCGAAGATGTCAACTATGGCTACACCTTC.